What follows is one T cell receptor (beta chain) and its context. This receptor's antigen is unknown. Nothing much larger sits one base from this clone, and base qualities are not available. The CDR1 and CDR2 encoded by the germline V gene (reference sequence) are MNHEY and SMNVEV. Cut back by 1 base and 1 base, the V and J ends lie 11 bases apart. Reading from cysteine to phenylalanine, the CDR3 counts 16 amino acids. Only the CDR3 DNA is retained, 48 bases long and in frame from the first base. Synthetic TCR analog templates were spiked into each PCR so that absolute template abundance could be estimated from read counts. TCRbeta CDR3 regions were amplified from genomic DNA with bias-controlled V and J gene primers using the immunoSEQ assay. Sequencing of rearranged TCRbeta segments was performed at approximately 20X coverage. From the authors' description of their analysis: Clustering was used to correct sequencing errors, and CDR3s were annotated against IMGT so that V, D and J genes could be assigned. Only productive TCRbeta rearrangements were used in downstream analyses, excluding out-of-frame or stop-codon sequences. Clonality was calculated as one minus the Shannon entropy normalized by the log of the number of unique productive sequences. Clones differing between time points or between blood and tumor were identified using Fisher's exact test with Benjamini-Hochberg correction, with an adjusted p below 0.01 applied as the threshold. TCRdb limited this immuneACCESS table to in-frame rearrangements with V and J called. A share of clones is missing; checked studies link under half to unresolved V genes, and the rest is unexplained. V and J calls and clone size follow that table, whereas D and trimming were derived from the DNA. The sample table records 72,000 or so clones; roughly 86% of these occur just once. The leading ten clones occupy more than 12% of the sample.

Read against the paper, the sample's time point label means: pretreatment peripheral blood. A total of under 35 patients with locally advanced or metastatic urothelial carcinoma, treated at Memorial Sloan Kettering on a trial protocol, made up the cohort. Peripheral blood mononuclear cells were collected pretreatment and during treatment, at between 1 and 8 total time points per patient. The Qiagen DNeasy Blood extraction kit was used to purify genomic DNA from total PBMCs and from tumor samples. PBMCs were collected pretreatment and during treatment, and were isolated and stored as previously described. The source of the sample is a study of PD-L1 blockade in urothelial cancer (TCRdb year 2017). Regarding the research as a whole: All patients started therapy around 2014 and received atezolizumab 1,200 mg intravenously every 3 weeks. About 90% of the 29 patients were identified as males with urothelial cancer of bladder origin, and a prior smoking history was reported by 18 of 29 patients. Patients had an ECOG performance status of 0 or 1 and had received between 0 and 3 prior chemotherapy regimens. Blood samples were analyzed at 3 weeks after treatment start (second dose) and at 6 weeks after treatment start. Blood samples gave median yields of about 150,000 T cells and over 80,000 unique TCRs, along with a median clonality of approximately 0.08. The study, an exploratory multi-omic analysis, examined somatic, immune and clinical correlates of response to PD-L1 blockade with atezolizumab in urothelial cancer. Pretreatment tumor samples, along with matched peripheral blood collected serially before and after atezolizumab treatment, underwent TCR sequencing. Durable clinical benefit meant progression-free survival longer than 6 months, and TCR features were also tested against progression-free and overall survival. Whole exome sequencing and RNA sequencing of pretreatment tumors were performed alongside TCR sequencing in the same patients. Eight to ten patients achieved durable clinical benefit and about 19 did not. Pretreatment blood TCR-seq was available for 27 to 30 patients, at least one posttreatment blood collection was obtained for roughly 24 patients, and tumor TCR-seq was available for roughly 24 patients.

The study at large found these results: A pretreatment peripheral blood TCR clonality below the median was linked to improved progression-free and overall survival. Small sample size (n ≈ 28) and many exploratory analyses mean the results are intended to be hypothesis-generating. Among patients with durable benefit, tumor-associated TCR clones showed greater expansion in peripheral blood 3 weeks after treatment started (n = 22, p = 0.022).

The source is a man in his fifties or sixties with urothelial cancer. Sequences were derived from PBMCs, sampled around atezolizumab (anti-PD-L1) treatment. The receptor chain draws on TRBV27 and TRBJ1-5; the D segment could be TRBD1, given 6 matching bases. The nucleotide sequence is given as TGTGCCAGCAGTTTATGGGGGCCAGGAAGCAATCAGCCCCAGCATTTT. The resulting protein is CASSLWGPGSNQPQHF.